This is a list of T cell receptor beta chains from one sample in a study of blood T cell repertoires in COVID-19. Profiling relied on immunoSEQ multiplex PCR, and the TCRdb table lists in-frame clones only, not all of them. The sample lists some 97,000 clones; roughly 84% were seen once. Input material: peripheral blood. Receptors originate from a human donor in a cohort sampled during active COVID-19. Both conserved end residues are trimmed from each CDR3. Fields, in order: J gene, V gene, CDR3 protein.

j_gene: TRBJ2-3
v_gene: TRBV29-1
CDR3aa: SVHQLTDTQY

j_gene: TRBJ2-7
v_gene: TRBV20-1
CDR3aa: STGGNHEQY

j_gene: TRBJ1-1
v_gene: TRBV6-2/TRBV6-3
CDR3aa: ASSSSRVEAF

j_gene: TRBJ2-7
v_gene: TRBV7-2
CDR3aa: ASSRGWRVSEQY

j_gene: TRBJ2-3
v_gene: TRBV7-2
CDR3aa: ASSAIPEGVTQY

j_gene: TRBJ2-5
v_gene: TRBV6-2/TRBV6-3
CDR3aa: ASSYLLSGAYQETQY

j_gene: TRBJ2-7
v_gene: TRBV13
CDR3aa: ASTRRSSRGYEQY

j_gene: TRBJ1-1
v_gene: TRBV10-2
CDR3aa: ASSETGQGRTEAF

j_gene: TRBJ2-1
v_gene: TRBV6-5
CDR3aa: ASSNLAVKGNEQF

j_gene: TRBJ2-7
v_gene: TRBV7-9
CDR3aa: ASSLAGTGPKDGYEQY

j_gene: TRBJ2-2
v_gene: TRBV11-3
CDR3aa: ASSAGLATKNTGELF

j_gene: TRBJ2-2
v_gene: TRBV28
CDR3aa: ASREGNTGELF

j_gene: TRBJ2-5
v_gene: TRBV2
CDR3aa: ASRVTGSHGTQY

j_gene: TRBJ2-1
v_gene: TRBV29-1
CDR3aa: SARVYNEQF

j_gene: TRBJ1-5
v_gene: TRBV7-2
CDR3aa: ASSLEQASNQPQH

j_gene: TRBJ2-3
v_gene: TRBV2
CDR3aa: ASSAVDTQY

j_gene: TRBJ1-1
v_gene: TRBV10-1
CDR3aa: ASSVGQGSEAF

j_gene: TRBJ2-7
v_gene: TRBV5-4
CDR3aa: ASSHGLVSAYEQY

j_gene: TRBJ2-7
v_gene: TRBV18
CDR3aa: ASSPKGSGQGAYEQY

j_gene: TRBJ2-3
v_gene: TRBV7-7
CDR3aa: ASSPRVAGVGREDTQY

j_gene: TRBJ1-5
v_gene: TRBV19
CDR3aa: ASSKGGNQPQH

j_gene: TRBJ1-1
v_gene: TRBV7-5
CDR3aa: ARSLCSTETAMAF

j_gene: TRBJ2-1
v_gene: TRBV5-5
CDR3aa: ASSENAGAYNEQF

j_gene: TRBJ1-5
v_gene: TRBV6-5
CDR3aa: ASIPGRDQPQH

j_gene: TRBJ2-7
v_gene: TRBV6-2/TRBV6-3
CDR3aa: ASSFSPWTGYEQY

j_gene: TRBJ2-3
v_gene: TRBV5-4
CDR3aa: ASSIQGLGDTQY

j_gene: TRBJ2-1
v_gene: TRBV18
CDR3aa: ASSSKTGAYNEQF

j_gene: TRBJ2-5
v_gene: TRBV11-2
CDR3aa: ASSLLGQFY

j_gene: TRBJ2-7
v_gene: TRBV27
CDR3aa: ASRSDRGLIYEQY

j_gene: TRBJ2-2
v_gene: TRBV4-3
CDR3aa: ASSQKAVSGGGGGELF

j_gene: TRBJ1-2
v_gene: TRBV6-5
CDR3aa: ASRTGTALYGYT

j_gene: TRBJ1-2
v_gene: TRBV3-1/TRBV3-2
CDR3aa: ASSQRQGGGYT

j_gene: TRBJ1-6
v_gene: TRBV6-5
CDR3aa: ASSFSGSSYNSPLH

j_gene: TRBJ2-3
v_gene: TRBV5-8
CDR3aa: ASSFRLAGGDTQY

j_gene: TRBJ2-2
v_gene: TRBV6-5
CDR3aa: ASTHLAGNTGELF

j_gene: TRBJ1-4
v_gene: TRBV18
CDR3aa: ASSPPGLSEKLF

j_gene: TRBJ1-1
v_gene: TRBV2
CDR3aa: ASIQGKFRNTEAF

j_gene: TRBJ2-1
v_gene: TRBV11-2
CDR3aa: ASSTLGAGGPWNEQF